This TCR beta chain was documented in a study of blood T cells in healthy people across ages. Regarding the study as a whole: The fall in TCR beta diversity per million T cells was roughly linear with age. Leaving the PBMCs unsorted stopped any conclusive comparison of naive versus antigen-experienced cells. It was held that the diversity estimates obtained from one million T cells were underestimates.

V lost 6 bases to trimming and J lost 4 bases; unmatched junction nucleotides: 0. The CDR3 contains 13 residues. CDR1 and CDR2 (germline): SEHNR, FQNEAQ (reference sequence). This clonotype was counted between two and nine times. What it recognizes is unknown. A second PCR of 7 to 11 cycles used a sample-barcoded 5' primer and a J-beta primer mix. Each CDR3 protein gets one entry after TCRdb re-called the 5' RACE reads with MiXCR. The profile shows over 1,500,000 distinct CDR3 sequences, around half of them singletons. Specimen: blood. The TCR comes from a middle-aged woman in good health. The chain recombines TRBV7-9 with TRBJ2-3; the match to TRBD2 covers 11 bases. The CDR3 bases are TGTGCCAGCAGGACTAGCGGGGCAGATACGCAGTATTTT. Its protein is CASRTSGADTQYF.